This entry describes one TCR beta chain. Antigen: not known. General study results and limits: Tumor-infiltrating Treg TCR alpha and beta sequences overlapped most with tumor naive CD4+ T cells, then blood naive. Tumor memory CD4+ T cell TCR gene usage clustered with blood and lymph node memory CD4+ cells and lymph node naive CD4+ cells.

CD4+CD45RO+CD25- cells were isolated as memory CD4+ T cells. Constant-region reverse primers amplified full-length variable regions, followed by semi-nested Nested Universal Primer A PCR. TCRdb passed the 5' RACE reads through MiXCR, listing each CDR3 protein once. The sample shows approximately 60,000 distinct CDR3 sequences, about 22% of them seen only once. The sequence came from a female donor with breast cancer. The material sequenced was memory CD4+ T cells sorted from a lymph node. Noted subset: memory CD4+ T cells, CD4+CD45RO+CD25-.

The CDR3 coding sequence is TGTGCCAGCAGCTTAGTTGCGGGAGCCGGGGAGCTGTTTTTT. This encodes CASSLVAGAGELFF. The V call is TRBV11-3, the J call TRBJ2-2; 7 nucleotides line up with TRBD2. The CDR3 is 14 amino acids. Germline V gene lookup returns CDR1 SGHNT and CDR2 YENEEA. V dropped 1 base and J dropped 6; count of bases not matched to a gene: 2.